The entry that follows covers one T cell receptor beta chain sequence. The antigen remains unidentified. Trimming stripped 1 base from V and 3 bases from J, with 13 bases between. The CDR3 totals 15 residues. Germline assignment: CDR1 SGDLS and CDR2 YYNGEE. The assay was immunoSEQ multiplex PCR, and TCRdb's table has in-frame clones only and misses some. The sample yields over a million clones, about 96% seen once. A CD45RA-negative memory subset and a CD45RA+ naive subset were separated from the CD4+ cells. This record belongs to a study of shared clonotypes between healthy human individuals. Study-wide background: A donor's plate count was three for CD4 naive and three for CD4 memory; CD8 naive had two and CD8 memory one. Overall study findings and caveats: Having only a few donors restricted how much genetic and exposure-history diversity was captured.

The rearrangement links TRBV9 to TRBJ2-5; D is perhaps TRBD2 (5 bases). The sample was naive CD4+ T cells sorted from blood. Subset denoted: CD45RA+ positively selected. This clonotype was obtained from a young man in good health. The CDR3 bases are TGTGCCAGCAGCGTAAACCCCAGGCGGGAAGAGACCCAGTACTTC. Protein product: CASSVNPRREETQYF.